This passage covers 25 T cell receptor beta chains from one sample sequenced in a study of cytomegalovirus exposure and HLA in healthy donors. The primer mix had 60 Vbeta and 13 Jbeta primers. Profiling relied on immunoSEQ multiplex PCR, and the TCRdb table lists in-frame clones only, not all of them. The table records over 200,000 clones, roughly 79% of them present only once. The sequencing sample was made of PBMCs. The origin of the receptors is a woman aged 40 to 50 in good health and CMV-seronegative.

The chain links TRBV5-4 to TRBJ2-7, with 7 nucleotides matching TRBD1. The CDR3 length is 14 residues. Looked up from germline, CDR1 is SGHNT and CDR2 is YYREEE (reference sequence). Trimming took 4 bases from V and 0 from J; bases not matched to a gene: 4. The CDR3 protein is CASSPDRSSYEQYF. The CDR3 DNA is TGTGCCAGCAGCCCGGACAGGAGCTCCTACGAGCAGTACTTC. The full variable domain, completed using reference TRBV5-4 and TRBJ2-7, is ETGVTQSPTHLIKTRGQQVTLRCSSQSGHNTVSWYQQALGQGPQFIFQYYREEENGRGNFPPRFSGLQFPNYSSELNVNALELDDSALYLCASSPDRSSYEQYFGPGTRLTVT.

The CDR3 sequence: CASSDRTGGYEQYF. Written as DNA, the CDR3 is TGTGCCAGCAGCGATAGGACAGGGGGCTACGAGCAGTACTTC. The chain uses TRBV2 and TRBJ2-5; 10 nucleotides align to TRBD1. TRBJ2-7 explains the end of the DNA better; the J call may be wrong. The CDR3 totals 14 residues. CDR1 and CDR2 from the germline V gene are SNHLY and FYNNEI.

J is TRBJ2-5 and V is TRBV6-6, with D tentatively TRBD2 (6 bases). The CDR3 extends over 12 amino acids. V was clipped by 10 bases and J by 2 bases, with 11 bases between them. Germline assignment: CDR1 MNHNY and CDR2 SVGAGI (reference sequence). The CDR3 nucleotides are TGTGCCATCTCGGGACTGCAAGAGACCCAGTACTTC. Protein product: CAISGLQETQYF.

This clone appeared a few times. The chain is built from TRBV10-2 and TRBJ1-6; TRBD1 aligns across 8 bases. This CDR3 spans 14 amino acids. Germline trimming cut 3 bases from V and 10 bases from J; bases unmatched to any gene: 5. Germline lookup yields CDR1 WSHSY and CDR2 SAAADI. The CDR3, as DNA: TGCGCCAGCAGTGATCGGACAGGGCCCTCACCCCTCCACTTT. Protein product: CASSDRTGPSPLHF.

J is TRBJ2-1 and V is TRBV19; 8 nucleotides match TRBD1. V lost 5 bases to trimming and J lost 5 bases; unmatched junction nucleotides: 11. Germline lookup yields CDR1 LNHDA and CDR2 SQIVND (reference sequence). The CDR3 has 16 residues. Here the CDR3 reads CASSPRGGQVNNEQFF. The CDR3 DNA follows: TGTGCCAGTAGTCCCAGAGGGGGACAGGTAAACAATGAGCAGTTCTTC.

The rearrangement links TRBV6-5 to TRBJ1-2, with 9 bases fitting TRBD1. V gave up 4 bases and J gave up 6 bases; unmatched junction bases: 9. This CDR3 is built from 15 residues. Germline V gives CDR1 MNHEY, CDR2 SVGAGI. The CDR3 here is CASSSTGGGGNGYTF. For the CDR3, the DNA is TGTGCCAGCAGTTCCACAGGGGGCGGAGGAAATGGCTACACCTTC.

The chain joins TRBV18 to TRBJ2-2; 9 nucleotides line up with TRBD2. The V gene's germline CDR1 is KGHSH and CDR2 LQKENI. V shed 2 bases, J shed 7 bases, and the junction held 8 bases outside the gene matches. This CDR3 contains 16 residues. The DNA for the CDR3 is TGTGCCAGCTCACCAGGGAGGACTAGCGCGTTCGGGGAGCTGTTTTTT. This codes for CASSPGRTSAFGELFF.

This sequence joins TRBV11-3 and TRBJ2-2; D is possibly TRBD1 (6 bases). The CDR3 sequence is 14 residues long. V lost 7 bases, J lost 2 bases, and 11 bases lay in between. The germline CDR1 and CDR2 sequences are SGHNT and YENEEA. CDR3 sequence: CASTRTENTGELFF. The CDR3 DNA sequence: TGTGCCAGCACCCGGACAGAAAACACCGGGGAGCTGTTTTTT.

This clone was detected only a few times. The chain joins TRBV7-9 to TRBJ1-1, with a possible D match to TRBD1 (5 bases). From germline, CDR1 is SEHNR and CDR2 FQNEAQ (reference sequence). V was clipped by 1 base and J by 6 bases, with 15 bases between them. The CDR3 sequence is 15 residues long. The CDR3 sequence: CASSLEGQGFPEAFF. The CDR3 DNA reads TGTGCCAGCAGCTTAGAAGGGCAGGGATTCCCTGAAGCTTTCTTT.

For the CDR3, the DNA is TGTGCCAGCAAGGTGACGGGTAATTCACCCCTCCACTTT. Residues: CASKVTGNSPLHF. V is TRBV2 and J is TRBJ1-6; D not certain. The germline V gene encodes CDR1 SNHLY and CDR2 FYNNEI. The CDR3 has 13 amino acids. The V end was cut by 7 bases, the J end by 6 bases, with 10 bases between.

The rearrangement links TRBV28 to TRBJ1-4, with D unclear. Trimming stripped 9 bases from V and 0 bases from J, with 11 bases between. There are 14 residues in the CDR3. Per germline, CDR1 MDHEN and CDR2 SYDVKM. The CDR3 loop is CASQTGATNEKLFF. The CDR3 bases are TGTGCCAGTCAGACCGGGGCAACTAATGAAAAACTGTTTTTT. The complete variable domain, with remaining parts taken from reference TRBV28 and TRBJ1-4, reads DVKVTQSSRYLVKRTGEKVFLECVQDMDHENMFWYRQDPGLGLRLIYFSYDVKMKEKGDIPEGYSVSREKKERFSLILESASTNQTSMYLCASQTGATNEKLFFGSGTQLSVL.

The chain uses TRBV6-1 and TRBJ2-3, with 7 positions matching TRBD2. Germline CDR1 and CDR2: MNHNS and SASEGT. The V segment lost 6 bases and the J segment 1 base; nucleotides outside the gene matches: 4. The CDR3 length is 14 residues. The CDR3 nucleotides read TGTGCCAGCAGGCAGAGCGGGGGCACAGATACGCAGTATTTT. This encodes CASRQSGGTDTQYF.

The rearrangement joins TRBV5-6 to TRBJ2-7; D is ambiguous. The CDR3 is made up of 16 amino acids. V lost 6 bases to trimming and J lost 5 bases, with 24 bases between them. Germline lookup yields CDR1 SGHDT and CDR2 YYEEEE. The CDR3 protein is CASTLVRSDTHHEQYF. The CDR3 region has the DNA TGTGCCAGCACCCTTGTACGATCAGATACCCATCACGAGCAGTACTTC.

The J gene is TRBJ2-2, the V gene TRBV30, with D unresolved. CDR1 GTSNPN and CDR2 SVGIG come from the germline V gene (reference sequence). The V gene lost 7 bases and the J gene lost 5 bases, with 17 bases spanning the gap. The CDR3 covers 14 residues. CDR3 in amino acids: CAYRLSRQTGELFF. CDR3 sequence (DNA): TGTGCCTACCGATTAAGCAGGCAGACCGGGGAGCTGTTTTTT.

The rearrangement uses TRBV29-1 and TRBJ2-3; 10 nucleotides match TRBD2. The length of the CDR3 is 14 residues. The V gene end was trimmed by 7 bases and the J gene end by 1 base; junction bases not matched to a gene: 5. Germline lookup yields CDR1 SQVTM and CDR2 ANQGSEA. For the CDR3, the DNA is TGCAGCGGGCTGACTAGCGGGCGCACAGATACGCAGTATTTT. This sequence encodes CSGLTSGRTDTQYF.

The chain recombines TRBV9 with TRBJ1-5; D is possibly TRBD1 (6 bases). The CDR3 is 16 residues long. V lost 6 bases and J 6 bases, leaving 22 bases between the germline ends. From germline, CDR1 is SGDLS and CDR2 YYNGEE. For the CDR3, the DNA is TGTGCCAGCAACGTCCTTAGTACGGGGGGCGGTCAGCCCCAGCATTTT. Residues: CASNVLSTGGGQPQHF.

V is TRBV10-3 and J is TRBJ2-1, with 8 nucleotides matching TRBD2. The CDR3 has 15 residues. Germline V gene data show CDR1 as ENHRY and CDR2 as SYGVKD. Unmatched junction bases numbered 13, after V lost 8 bases and J lost 7 bases. The CDR3 is CAIRTGTSPRNEQFF. The CDR3 nucleotides read TGTGCCATCCGAACCGGGACTAGTCCCAGGAATGAGCAGTTCTTC.

This clone was counted a few times. CDR3 region: CASSPRQGARNTIYF. The CDR3 DNA is TGTGCCAGCAGCCCCAGACAGGGAGCCCGAAACACCATATATTTT. The J gene is TRBJ1-3, the V gene TRBV5-6, with 7 nucleotides matching TRBD1. CDR1 is SGHDT, CDR2 YYEEEE, per germline. The CDR3 spans 15 residues. J was trimmed by 5 bases and V by 4 bases; bases with no gene match: 9. The variable domain in full, with the rest retrieved from reference TRBV5-6 and TRBJ1-3, is DAGVTQSPTHLIKTRGQQVTLRCSPKSGHDTVSWYQQALGQGPQFIFQYYEEEERQRGNFPDRFSGHQFPNYSSELNVNALLLGDSALYLCASSPRQGARNTIYFGEGSWLTVV.

This chain joins TRBV5-4 and TRBJ2-3, with 9 bases matching TRBD2. This CDR3 has 17 residues. Germline V gene sequence: CDR1 SGHNT, CDR2 YYREEE (reference sequence). The trim removed 0 bases at V and 0 bases at J, leaving 5 bases unmatched. For the CDR3, the DNA is TGTGCCAGCAGCTTGGGTCTAGCGGGGACTAGCACAGATACGCAGTATTTT. Translated, it gives CASSLGLAGTSTDTQYF.

The chain uses TRBV29-1 and TRBJ1-4; D call uncertain. In germline, CDR1 is SQVTM, CDR2 ANQGSEA. Trimming pared 7 bases from V and 0 bases from J, leaving 6 bases between. There are 12 residues in the CDR3. CDR3 region: CSAYATNEKLFF. In DNA form, the CDR3 reads TGCAGCGCGTATGCAACTAATGAAAAACTGTTTTTT.

In this sample, this clone turned up once. This sequence joins TRBV6-1 and TRBJ1-1; D gene ambiguous. Germline V gene sequence: CDR1 MNHNS, CDR2 SASEGT. V was clipped by 4 bases and J by 5 bases, with 14 bases between them. The CDR3 sequence is 14 residues long. This chain's CDR3 is CASSGPEGRTEAFF. The CDR3 DNA reads as TGTGCCAGCAGTGGTCCTGAGGGAAGAACTGAAGCTTTCTTT.

The chain links TRBV6-6 to TRBJ1-3; no firm D call. V was pared by 6 bases and J by 4 bases, with 16 bases between. Germline values: CDR1 MNHNY, CDR2 SVGAGI (reference sequence). This CDR3 spans 15 amino acids. CDR3 residues: CASSWMEHQGNTIYF. DNA for the CDR3: TGTGCCAGCAGCTGGATGGAGCATCAAGGAAACACCATATATTTT.

This sequence joins TRBV30 and TRBJ2-3; 10 nucleotides line up with TRBD2. The CDR3 runs to 17 residues. Germline CDR1 GTSNPN, CDR2 SVGIG (reference sequence). With 1 base clipped from V and 4 bases from J, the junction kept 11 bases outside the gene matches. CDR3 sequence (DNA): TGTGCCTGGAGTGAATACCTCCTAGCGGGGGAGGCAGATACGCAGTATTTT. This sequence encodes CAWSEYLLAGEADTQYF.

This clone was found a few times. The chain combines TRBV6-6 with TRBJ1-2; D is possibly TRBD1 (6 bases). The CDR3 runs to 13 residues. Trimming stripped 5 bases from V and 4 bases from J, with 11 bases between. CDR1 is MNHNY and CDR2 is SVGAGI in the germline V gene (reference sequence). This CDR3 reads CASSPTGTYGYTF. The CDR3 DNA sequence: TGTGCCAGCAGTCCAACAGGGACCTATGGCTACACCTTC.

This clone was found a few times. The rearrangement joins TRBV4-1 to TRBJ2-6; D might be TRBD1 (5 bases). The CDR3 is 16 residues long. V lost 3 bases and J lost 0, with 9 bases in between. Germline V CDR1 and CDR2: MGHRA, YSYEKL. In DNA, the CDR3 is TGCGCCAGCAGCCATAGGGGTGACTCTGGGGCCAACGTCCTGACTTTC. Its protein product is CASSHRGDSGANVLTF.